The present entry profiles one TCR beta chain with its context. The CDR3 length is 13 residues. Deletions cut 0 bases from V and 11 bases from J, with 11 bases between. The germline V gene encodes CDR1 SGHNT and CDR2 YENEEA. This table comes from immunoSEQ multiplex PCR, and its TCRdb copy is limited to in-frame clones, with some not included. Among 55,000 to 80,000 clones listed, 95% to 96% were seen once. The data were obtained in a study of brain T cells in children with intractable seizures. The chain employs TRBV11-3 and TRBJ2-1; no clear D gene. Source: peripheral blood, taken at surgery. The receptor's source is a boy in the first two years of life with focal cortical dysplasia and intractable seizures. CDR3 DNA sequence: TGTGCCAGCAGCTTAGATATGGGAACCCAGCAGTTCTTC. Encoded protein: CASSLDMGTQQFF.